This T cell receptor beta chain came from a study of T cells after yellow fever vaccination. TCRdb re-called the 5' RACE reads with MiXCR, one entry per CDR3 protein. The sample has about 630,000 distinct CDR3 sequences, approximately 13% seen once. About this clonotype: Its antigen remains unidentified.

Germline CDR1 is MNHEY and CDR2 is SVGAGI. This CDR3 comprises 17 residues. V lost 0 bases and J lost 2, with 14 bases in between. Broader study findings: There was a small share of clonotypes that showed up in both the CD4 and CD8 compartments.

The chain is built from TRBV6-5 and TRBJ2-1; the D is unclear. The sample was PBMCs, taken on the day of the yellow fever booster vaccination. This sequence was found in a man under 40 who received the YFV17D yellow fever vaccine. CDR3 in DNA: TGTGCCAGCAGTTACTCCGTTCAGGTCGCTGCCTACAATGAGCAGTTCTTC. This translates into CASSYSVQVAAYNEQFF.